The rows below give T cell receptor beta chains drawn from one sample of a study of T cell changes during pregnancy in multiple sclerosis. TCRdb's copy holds only in-frame clones and misses some; the assay was immunoSEQ multiplex PCR. This sample has 50,000 to 60,000 clones, with around 90% found just once. The specimen comprised CD4+ T cells from peripheral blood mononuclear cells, sampled in the second trimester of pregnancy. The origin of the receptors is a female donor with multiple sclerosis, enrolled in a pregnancy study. The conserved cysteine and the conserved F or W are not part of the CDR3 here. Each record gives: V gene, CDR3 protein.

V gene: TRBV30
CDR3 protein: AWQTGGTQY

V gene: TRBV7-7
CDR3 protein: ASSSGTGVGGELF

V gene: TRBV27
CDR3 protein: ASSSDGSRYGYT

V gene: TRBV7-9
CDR3 protein: ASSLLGQGYEQY

V gene: TRBV29-1
CDR3 protein: SVAATSGETQY

V gene: TRBV11-3
CDR3 protein: ASSLDSRGTGELF

V gene: TRBV5-1
CDR3 protein: ASSRNTGTDTQY

V gene: TRBV5-8
CDR3 protein: ASSFPSGPPTQY

V gene: TRBV18
CDR3 protein: ASSPSLAPLGNEQY

V gene: TRBV18
CDR3 protein: ASSPDRQFNQPQH

V gene: TRBV11-2
CDR3 protein: ASSLVEVVGELF

V gene: TRBV7-9
CDR3 protein: ASSRTGLDQPQH

V gene: TRBV6-1
CDR3 protein: ASGRTGADANEQF

V gene: TRBV5-1
CDR3 protein: ASSSGREQETQY

V gene: TRBV6-5
CDR3 protein: ASSYSNWNREAF

V gene: TRBV28
CDR3 protein: ASSRDRDYEQY

V gene: TRBV5-1
CDR3 protein: ASSEFGTALEKLF

V gene: TRBV29-1
CDR3 protein: SAGTRLSYEQY

V gene: TRBV5-4
CDR3 protein: ASSRGLAGVVNSEQY

V gene: TRBV7-8
CDR3 protein: ASLKRDEQF

V gene: TRBV30
CDR3 protein: AWSAEGGYT

V gene: TRBV19
CDR3 protein: ASSAGQGQGSGANVLT

V gene: TRBV18
CDR3 protein: ASSPQQGWSLENTEAF

V gene: TRBV12-5
CDR3 protein: ASGAHGTSGYT

V gene: TRBV11-3
CDR3 protein: ASSFSGENTEAF

V gene: TRBV2
CDR3 protein: ASSEFGTSWETQY

V gene: TRBV19
CDR3 protein: ASRKQGINEQF

V gene: TRBV9
CDR3 protein: ASSTRTSGGPTDTQY

V gene: TRBV7-9
CDR3 protein: ASSPDRGSSPLH

V gene: TRBV5-6
CDR3 protein: ASSLRGYGYT

V gene: TRBV6-5
CDR3 protein: ASSPRGDEQY

V gene: TRBV25-1
CDR3 protein: ASSERGGTGSTDTQY

V gene: TRBV19
CDR3 protein: ASSAVWVPYEQY

V gene: TRBV11-2
CDR3 protein: ASSLTSTSTYNEQF

V gene: TRBV4-1
CDR3 protein: ASSQETSKPVDEQF

V gene: TRBV5-1
CDR3 protein: ASSRGTGSEQY

V gene: TRBV6-1
CDR3 protein: ASESLLNTEAF

V gene: TRBV7-3
CDR3 protein: ASSLTSADTQY

V gene: TRBV29-1
CDR3 protein: SAGTGGANTEAF

V gene: TRBV7-2
CDR3 protein: ASTLRRGNTGELF

V gene: TRBV30
CDR3 protein: AWSVRGRGLYGYT

V gene: TRBV27
CDR3 protein: ASSPITGELF

V gene: TRBV11-2
CDR3 protein: ASSLPFRGAKNIQY

V gene: TRBV6-1
CDR3 protein: ASSEVSGGAYNEQF

V gene: TRBV6-1
CDR3 protein: ASSEANSPTQY

V gene: TRBV5-1
CDR3 protein: ASSPNPERTETQY

V gene: TRBV4-2
CDR3 protein: ASSHSSRTGAGDEQF

V gene: TRBV6-4
CDR3 protein: ASGEEGFQPQH

V gene: TRBV18
CDR3 protein: ASSSETGYGYT

V gene: TRBV4-1
CDR3 protein: ASSQVGGEETQY

V gene: TRBV10-3
CDR3 protein: AISRTSESYEQY

V gene: TRBV29-1
CDR3 protein: SVGHSTGELF

V gene: TRBV5-1
CDR3 protein: ASSEDSLNYGYT

V gene: TRBV19
CDR3 protein: ASSIRGIGEKLF

V gene: TRBV6-1
CDR3 protein: ASSKGQNVYGYT

V gene: TRBV10-3
CDR3 protein: AIGQGLGETQY

V gene: TRBV2
CDR3 protein: ASSANRNTEAF

V gene: TRBV5-6
CDR3 protein: ASSLGWAGEPQETQY

V gene: TRBV9
CDR3 protein: ASSGRGSWTYGYT

V gene: TRBV6-6
CDR3 protein: ASRLQGHTEAF